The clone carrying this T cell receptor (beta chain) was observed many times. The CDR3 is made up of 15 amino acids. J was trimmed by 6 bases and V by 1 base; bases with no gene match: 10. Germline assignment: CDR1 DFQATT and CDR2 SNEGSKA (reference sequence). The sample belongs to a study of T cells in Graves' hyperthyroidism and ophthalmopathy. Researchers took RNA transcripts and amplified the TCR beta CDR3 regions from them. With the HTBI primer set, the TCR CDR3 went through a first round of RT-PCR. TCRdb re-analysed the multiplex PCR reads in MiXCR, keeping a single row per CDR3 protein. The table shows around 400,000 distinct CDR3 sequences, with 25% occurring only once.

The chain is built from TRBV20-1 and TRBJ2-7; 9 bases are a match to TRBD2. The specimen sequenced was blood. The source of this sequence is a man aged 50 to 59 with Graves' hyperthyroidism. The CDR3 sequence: CSARGRAEAGGEQYF. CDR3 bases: TGCAGTGCTAGAGGGAGAGCCGAAGCGGGAGGCGAGCAGTACTTC.